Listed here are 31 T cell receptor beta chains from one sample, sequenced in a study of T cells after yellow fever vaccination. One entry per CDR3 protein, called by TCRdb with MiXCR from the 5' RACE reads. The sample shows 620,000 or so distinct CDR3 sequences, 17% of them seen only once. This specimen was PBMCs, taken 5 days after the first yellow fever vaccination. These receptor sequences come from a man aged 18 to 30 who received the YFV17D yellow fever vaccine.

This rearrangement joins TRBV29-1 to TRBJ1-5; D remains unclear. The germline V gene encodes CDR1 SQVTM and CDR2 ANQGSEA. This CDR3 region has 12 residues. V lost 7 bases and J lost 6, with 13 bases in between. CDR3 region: CSAYYPGQPQHF. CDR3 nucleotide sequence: TGCAGCGCTTATTATCCGGGTCAGCCCCAGCATTTT. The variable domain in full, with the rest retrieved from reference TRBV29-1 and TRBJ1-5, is SAVISQKPSRDICQRGTSLTIQCQVDSQVTMMFWYRQQPGQSLTLIATANQGSEATYESGFVIDKFPISRPNLTFSTLTVSNMSPEDSSIYLCSAYYPGQPQHFGDGTRLSIL.

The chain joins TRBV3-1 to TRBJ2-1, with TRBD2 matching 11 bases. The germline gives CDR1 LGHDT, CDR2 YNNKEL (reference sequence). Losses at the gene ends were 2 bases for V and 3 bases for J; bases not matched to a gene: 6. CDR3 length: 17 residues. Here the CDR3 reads CASSQIRTSGLYNEQFF. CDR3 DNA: TGTGCCAGCAGCCAAATCAGGACTAGCGGGCTCTACAATGAGCAGTTCTTC.

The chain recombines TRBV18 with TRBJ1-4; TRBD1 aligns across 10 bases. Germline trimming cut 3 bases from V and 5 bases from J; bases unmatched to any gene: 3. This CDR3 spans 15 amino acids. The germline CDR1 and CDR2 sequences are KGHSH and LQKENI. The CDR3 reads CASSPPGQGNEKLFF. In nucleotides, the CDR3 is TGTGCCAGCTCACCTCCGGGACAGGGGAATGAAAAACTGTTTTTT.

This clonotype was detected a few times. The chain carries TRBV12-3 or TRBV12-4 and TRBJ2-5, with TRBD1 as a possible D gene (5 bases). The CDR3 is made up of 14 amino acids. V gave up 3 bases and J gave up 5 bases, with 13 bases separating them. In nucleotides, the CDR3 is TGTGCCAGCAGTTTCCAGGGCAGGAAGGAGACCCAGTACTTC. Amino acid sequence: CASSFQGRKETQYF.

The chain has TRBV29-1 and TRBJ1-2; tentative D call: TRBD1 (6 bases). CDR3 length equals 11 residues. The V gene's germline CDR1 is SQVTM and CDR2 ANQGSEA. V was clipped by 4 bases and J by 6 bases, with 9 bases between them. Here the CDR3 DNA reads TGCAGCGTTGCGGACAGAGATGGCTACACCTTC. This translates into CSVADRDGYTF.

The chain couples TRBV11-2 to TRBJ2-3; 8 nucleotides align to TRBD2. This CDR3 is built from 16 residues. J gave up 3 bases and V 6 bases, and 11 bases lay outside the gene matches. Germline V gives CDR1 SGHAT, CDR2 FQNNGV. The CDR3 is CASRPPPSGGTDTQYF. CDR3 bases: TGTGCCAGCAGACCACCCCCAAGCGGGGGAACAGATACGCAGTATTTT.

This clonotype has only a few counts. The CDR3 here is CASGKAGGTDTQYF. DNA of the CDR3: TGTGCTAGTGGAAAAGCGGGGGGCACAGATACGCAGTATTTT. This chain connects TRBV12-5 to TRBJ2-3, with TRBD2 identical over 8 bases. Germline CDR1 and CDR2: LGHNT and FRNRAP. This CDR3 comprises 14 residues. Germline trimming cut 6 bases from V and 1 base from J; bases unmatched to any gene: 3.

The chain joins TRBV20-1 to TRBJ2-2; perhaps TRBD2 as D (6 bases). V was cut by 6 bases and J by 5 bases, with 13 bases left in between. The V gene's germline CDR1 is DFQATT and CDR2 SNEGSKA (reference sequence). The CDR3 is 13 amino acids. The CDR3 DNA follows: TGCAGTGCAAGGAGCGCGGGGACCGGGGAGCTGTTTTTT. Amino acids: CSARSAGTGELFF.

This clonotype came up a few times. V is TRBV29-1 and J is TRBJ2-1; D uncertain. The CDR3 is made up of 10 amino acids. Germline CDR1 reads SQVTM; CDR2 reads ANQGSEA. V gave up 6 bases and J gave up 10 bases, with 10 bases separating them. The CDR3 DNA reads TGCAGCGTCCTTCGCGGAGAGCAGTTCTTC. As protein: CSVLRGEQFF.

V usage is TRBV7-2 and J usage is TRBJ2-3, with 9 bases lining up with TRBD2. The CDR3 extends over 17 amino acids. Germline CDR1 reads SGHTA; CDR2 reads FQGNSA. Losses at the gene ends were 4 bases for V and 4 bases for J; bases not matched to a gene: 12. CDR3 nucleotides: TGTGCCAGCAGCTCCCGATACGGCGGGGGGGCCTCAGATACGCAGTATTTT. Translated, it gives CASSSRYGGGASDTQYF. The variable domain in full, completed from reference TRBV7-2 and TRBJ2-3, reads GAGVSQSPSNKVTEKGKDVELRCDPISGHTALYWYRQSLGQGLEFLIYFQGNSAPDKSGLPSDRFSAERTGGSVSTLTIQRTQQEDSAVYLCASSSRYGGGASDTQYFGPGTRLTVL.

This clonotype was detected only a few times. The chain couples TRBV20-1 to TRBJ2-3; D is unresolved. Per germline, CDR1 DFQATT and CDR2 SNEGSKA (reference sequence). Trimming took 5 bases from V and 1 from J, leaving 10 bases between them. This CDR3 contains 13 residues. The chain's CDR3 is CSAPAPGTDTQYF. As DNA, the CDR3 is TGCAGTGCTCCGGCGCCGGGCACAGATACGCAGTATTTT.

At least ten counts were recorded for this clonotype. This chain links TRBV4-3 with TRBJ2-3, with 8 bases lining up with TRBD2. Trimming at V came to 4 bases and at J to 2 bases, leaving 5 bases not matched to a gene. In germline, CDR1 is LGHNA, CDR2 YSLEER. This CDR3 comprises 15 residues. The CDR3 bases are TGCGCCAGCAGCCCCCAGCGGGGGAACACAGATACGCAGTATTTT. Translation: CASSPQRGNTDTQYF.

CDR3 nucleotide sequence: TGTGCCAGCAGTGAGTTAGGAGGGGGGACCCAGTACTTC. It codes for CASSELGGGTQYF. V is TRBV6-1 and J is TRBJ2-5; tentatively, D is TRBD1 or TRBD2 (6 bases each). The CDR3 extends over 13 amino acids. Germline V lookup: CDR1 MNHNS, CDR2 SASEGT. Trimming removed 3 bases at V and 7 bases at J, with 12 bases between.

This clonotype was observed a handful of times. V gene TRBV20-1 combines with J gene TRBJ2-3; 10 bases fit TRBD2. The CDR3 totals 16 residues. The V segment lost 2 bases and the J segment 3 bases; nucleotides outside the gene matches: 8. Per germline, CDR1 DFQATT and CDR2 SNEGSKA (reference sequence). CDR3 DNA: TGCAGTGCTAGAAGGGCGAGCGGGGGGGCAACAGATACGCAGTATTTT. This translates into CSARRASGGATDTQYF.

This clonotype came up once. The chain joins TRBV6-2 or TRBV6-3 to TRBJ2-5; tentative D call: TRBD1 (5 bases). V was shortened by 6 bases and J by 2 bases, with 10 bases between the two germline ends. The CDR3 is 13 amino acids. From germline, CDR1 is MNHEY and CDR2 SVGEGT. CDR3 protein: CASRSQGQETQYF. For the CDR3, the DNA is TGTGCCAGCAGGAGCCAGGGTCAAGAGACCCAGTACTTC.

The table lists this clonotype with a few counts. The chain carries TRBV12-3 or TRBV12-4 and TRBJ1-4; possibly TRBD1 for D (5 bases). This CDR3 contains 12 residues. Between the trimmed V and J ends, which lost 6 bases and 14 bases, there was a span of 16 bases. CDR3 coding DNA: TGTGCCAGCAGGGGGGACTCCCTGGGCCTGTTTTTT. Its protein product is CASRGDSLGLFF.

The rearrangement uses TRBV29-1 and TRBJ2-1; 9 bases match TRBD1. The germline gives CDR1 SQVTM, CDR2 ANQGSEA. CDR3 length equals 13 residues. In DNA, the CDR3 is TGCATGTTCCGGGACAGGGCTCGCAATGAGCAGTTCTTC. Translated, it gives CMFRDRARNEQFF.

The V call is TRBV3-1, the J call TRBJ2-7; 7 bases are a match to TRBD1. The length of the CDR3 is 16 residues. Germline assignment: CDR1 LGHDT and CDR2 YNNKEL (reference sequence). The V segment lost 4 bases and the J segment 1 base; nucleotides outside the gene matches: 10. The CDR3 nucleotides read TGTGCCAGCAGCCGAAAGGGCAGGGGGTCATCCTACGAGCAGTACTTC. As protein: CASSRKGRGSSYEQYF.

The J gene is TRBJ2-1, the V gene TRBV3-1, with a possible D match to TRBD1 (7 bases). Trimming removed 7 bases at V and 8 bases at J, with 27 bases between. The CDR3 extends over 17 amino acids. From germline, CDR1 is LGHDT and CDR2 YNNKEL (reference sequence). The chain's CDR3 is CASTSEGQPGRRDEQFF. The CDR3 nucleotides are TGTGCCAGCACCTCGGAGGGACAGCCCGGCCGGCGGGATGAGCAGTTCTTC.

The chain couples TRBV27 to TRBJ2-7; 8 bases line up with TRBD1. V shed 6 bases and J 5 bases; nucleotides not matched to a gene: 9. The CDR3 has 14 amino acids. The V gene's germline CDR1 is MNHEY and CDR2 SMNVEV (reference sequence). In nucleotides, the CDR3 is TGTGCCAGCAGGTGGGGGACAGGAAGGAACGAGCAGTACGTC. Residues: CASRWGTGRNEQYV.

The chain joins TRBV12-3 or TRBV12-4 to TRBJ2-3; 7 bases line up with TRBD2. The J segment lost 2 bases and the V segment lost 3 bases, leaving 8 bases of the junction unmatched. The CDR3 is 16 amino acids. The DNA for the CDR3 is TGTGCCAGCAGTTTGGGGCCGGGGGGTACCACAGATACGCAGTATTTT. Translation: CASSLGPGGTTDTQYF.

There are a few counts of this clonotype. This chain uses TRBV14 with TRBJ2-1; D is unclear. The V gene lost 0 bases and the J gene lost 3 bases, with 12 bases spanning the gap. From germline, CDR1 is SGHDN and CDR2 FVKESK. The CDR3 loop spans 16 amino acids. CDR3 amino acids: CASSQDVGVFYNEQFF. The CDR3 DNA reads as TGTGCCAGCAGCCAAGACGTTGGGGTTTTCTACAATGAGCAGTTCTTC.

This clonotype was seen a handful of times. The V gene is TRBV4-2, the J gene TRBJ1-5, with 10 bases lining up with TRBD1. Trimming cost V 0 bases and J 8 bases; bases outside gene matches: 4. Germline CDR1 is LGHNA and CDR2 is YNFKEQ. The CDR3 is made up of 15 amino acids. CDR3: CASSQEWDRGEPQHF. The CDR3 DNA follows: TGTGCCAGCAGCCAAGAATGGGACAGGGGTGAGCCCCAGCATTTT.

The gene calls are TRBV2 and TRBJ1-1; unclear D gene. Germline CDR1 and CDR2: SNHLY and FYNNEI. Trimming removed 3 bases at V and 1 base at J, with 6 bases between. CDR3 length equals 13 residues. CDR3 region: CASSDWGNTEAFF. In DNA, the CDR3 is TGTGCCAGCAGTGATTGGGGGAACACTGAAGCTTTCTTT.

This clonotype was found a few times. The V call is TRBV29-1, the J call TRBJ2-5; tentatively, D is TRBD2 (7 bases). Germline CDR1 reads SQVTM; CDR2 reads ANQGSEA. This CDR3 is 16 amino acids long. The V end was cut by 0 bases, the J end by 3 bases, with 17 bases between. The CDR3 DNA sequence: TGCAGCGTTGAAGACCGAGCGGGGAGGGGGAAAGAGACCCAGTACTTC. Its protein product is CSVEDRAGRGKETQYF.

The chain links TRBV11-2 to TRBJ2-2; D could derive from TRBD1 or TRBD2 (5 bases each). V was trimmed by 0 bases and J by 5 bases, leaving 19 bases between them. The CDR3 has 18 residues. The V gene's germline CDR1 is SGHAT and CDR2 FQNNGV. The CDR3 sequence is CASSLDSWGKKDTGELFF. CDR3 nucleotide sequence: TGTGCCAGCAGCTTAGATTCTTGGGGGAAGAAGGATACCGGGGAGCTGTTTTTT.

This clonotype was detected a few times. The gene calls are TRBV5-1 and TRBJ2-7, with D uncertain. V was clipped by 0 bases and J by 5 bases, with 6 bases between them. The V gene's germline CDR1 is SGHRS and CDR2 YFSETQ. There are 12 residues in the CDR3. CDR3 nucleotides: TGCGCCAGCAGCTTGGAGGGCAACGAGCAGTACTTC. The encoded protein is CASSLEGNEQYF.

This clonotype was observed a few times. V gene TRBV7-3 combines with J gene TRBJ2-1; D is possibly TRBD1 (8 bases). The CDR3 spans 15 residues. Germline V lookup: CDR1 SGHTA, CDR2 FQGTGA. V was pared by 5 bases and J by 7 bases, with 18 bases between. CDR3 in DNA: TGTGCCAGCAGCAGCGGGACAGGAGGTTTGAATGAGCAGTTCTTC. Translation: CASSSGTGGLNEQFF.

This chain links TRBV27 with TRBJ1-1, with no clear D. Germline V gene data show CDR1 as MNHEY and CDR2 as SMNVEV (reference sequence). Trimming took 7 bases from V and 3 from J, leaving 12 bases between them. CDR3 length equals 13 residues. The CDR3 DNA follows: TGTGCCAGCAAGTTTTACAGTGACACTGAAGCTTTCTTT. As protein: CASKFYSDTEAFF.

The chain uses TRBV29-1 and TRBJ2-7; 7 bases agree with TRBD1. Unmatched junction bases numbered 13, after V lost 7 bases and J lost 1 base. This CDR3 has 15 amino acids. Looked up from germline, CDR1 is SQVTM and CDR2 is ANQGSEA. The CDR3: CSDGAPKQGSYEQYV. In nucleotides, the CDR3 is TGCAGCGATGGGGCCCCGAAACAGGGGTCCTACGAGCAGTACGTC.

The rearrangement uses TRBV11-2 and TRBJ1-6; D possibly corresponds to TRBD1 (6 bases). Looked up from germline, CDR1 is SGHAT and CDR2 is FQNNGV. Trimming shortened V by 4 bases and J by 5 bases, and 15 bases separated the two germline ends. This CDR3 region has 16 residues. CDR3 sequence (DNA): TGTGCCAGCAGCTGGGGATCGACAGGAAATAATTCACCCCTCCACTTT. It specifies CASSWGSTGNNSPLHF. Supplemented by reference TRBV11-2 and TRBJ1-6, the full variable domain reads EAGVAQSPRYKIIEKRQSVAFWCNPISGHATLYWYQQILGQGPKLLIQFQNNGVVDDSQLPKDRFSAERLKGVDSTLKIQPAKLEDSAVYLCASSWGSTGNNSPLHFGNGTRLTVT.